This is a list of T cell receptor beta chains from one sample in a study of monozygotic twins with cystic fibrosis. Clones were read by immunoSEQ multiplex PCR, and TCRdb kept only the in-frame ones, dropping some. The sample has some 32,000 clones; 80% to 95% are singletons. Sequences were obtained from blood. The receptors were gathered from a girl aged 2 to 10 with cystic fibrosis. CDR3s include the opening cysteine and the closing phenylalanine or tryptophan.

j_call: TRBJ1-5; v_call: TRBV7-6; cdr3_aa: CASSAGQGFAQPQHF
j_call: TRBJ2-5; v_call: TRBV5-1; cdr3_aa: CASSPDRVGQETQYF
j_call: TRBJ2-5; v_call: TRBV19; cdr3_aa: CASSIRTGEFETQYF
j_call: TRBJ2-1; v_call: TRBV7-9; cdr3_aa: CASSFLPSGSSNEQFF
j_call: TRBJ2-7; v_call: TRBV6-6; cdr3_aa: CASRPTGQGDHEQYF
j_call: TRBJ1-3; v_call: TRBV4-1; cdr3_aa: CASSQERGATGNTIYF
j_call: TRBJ2-3; v_call: TRBV9; cdr3_aa: CASSVMGVTDTQYF
j_call: TRBJ1-1; v_call: TRBV2; cdr3_aa: CASSEGTHHTEAFF
j_call: TRBJ2-5; v_call: TRBV19; cdr3_aa: CASSISHQETQYF
j_call: TRBJ2-3; v_call: TRBV2; cdr3_aa: CASRLAGSTDTQYF
j_call: TRBJ1-3; v_call: TRBV19; cdr3_aa: CASSTYSASTGNTIYF
j_call: TRBJ1-6; v_call: TRBV2; cdr3_aa: CASRQTRAYNSPLHF
j_call: TRBJ2-3; v_call: TRBV7-2; cdr3_aa: CASSARTGADTQYF
j_call: TRBJ1-2; v_call: TRBV28; cdr3_aa: CASSLGLLRRGYTF
j_call: TRBJ2-3; v_call: TRBV5-4; cdr3_aa: CASSGGGQGTDTQYF
j_call: TRBJ1-3; v_call: TRBV6-5; cdr3_aa: CASRPGQGIGNTIYF
j_call: TRBJ2-1; v_call: TRBV7-3; cdr3_aa: CASSAGGQEQFF
j_call: TRBJ1-1; v_call: TRBV28; cdr3_aa: CASSLEGTPPEAFF
j_call: TRBJ2-3; v_call: TRBV28; cdr3_aa: CASSPPGLARDTQYF
j_call: TRBJ2-3; v_call: TRBV29-1; cdr3_aa: CSASVGTTDTQYF
j_call: TRBJ2-5; v_call: TRBV5-8; cdr3_aa: CASSLFQQETQYF
j_call: TRBJ1-1; v_call: TRBV5-1; cdr3_aa: CASSFNAGGTEAFF
j_call: TRBJ1-1; v_call: TRBV19; cdr3_aa: CASSTWENTEAFF
j_call: TRBJ1-2; v_call: TRBV7-2; cdr3_aa: CASSSPGTYGYTF
j_call: TRBJ2-1; v_call: TRBV11-3; cdr3_aa: CASSFNNEQFF
j_call: TRBJ1-4; v_call: TRBV6-1; cdr3_aa: CASSEGWGVDF
j_call: TRBJ2-1; v_call: TRBV27; cdr3_aa: CASSRTSGRGSYNEQFF
j_call: TRBJ1-2; v_call: TRBV15; cdr3_aa: CATSRDSYGYTF
j_call: TRBJ1-1; v_call: TRBV27; cdr3_aa: CASSTQTGTGATEAFF